This T cell receptor (beta chain) was profiled in a study of blood T cells in healthy people across ages. This clonotype was observed a few times. Germline CDR1 ENHRY, CDR2 SYGVKD. V was cut by 0 bases and J by 2 bases, with 10 bases left in between. The CDR3 contains 15 residues. A second PCR, run for roughly 7 to 12 cycles, used a sample-barcoded 5' primer plus a J-beta primer mix. TCRdb processed the 5' RACE reads anew with MiXCR; each CDR3 protein has one entry. This sample has about 640,000 distinct CDR3 sequences, with around 54% found just once. The authors extracted at least 5.5 micrograms of total RNA per sample.

V usage is TRBV10-3 and J usage is TRBJ1-2, with D possibly being TRBD1 (5 bases). The clonotype originates from a man in his 60s in good health. Input material: blood. In DNA, the CDR3 is TGTGCCATCAGTGAGTCCCTCTCAGGGAACTATGGCTACACCTTC. Protein sequence: CAISESLSGNYGYTF.